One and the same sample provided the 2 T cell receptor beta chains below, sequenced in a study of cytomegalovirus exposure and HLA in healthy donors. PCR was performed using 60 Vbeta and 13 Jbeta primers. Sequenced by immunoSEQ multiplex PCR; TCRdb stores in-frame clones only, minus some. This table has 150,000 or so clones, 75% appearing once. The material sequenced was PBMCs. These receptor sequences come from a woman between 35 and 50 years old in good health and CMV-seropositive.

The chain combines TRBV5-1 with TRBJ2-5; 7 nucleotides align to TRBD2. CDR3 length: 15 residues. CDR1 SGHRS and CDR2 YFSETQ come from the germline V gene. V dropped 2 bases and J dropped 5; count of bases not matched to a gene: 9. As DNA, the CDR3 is TGCGCCAGCAGCTTCCTCTGGCCGCGGGAGGAGACCCAGTACTTC. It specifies CASSFLWPREETQYF.

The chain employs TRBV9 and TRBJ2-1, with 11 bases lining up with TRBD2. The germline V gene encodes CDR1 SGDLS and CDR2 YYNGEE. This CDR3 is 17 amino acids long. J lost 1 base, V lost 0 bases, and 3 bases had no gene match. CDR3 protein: CASSVALAGGSYNEQFF. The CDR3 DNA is TGTGCCAGCAGCGTAGCCCTAGCGGGAGGTTCCTACAATGAGCAGTTCTTC.